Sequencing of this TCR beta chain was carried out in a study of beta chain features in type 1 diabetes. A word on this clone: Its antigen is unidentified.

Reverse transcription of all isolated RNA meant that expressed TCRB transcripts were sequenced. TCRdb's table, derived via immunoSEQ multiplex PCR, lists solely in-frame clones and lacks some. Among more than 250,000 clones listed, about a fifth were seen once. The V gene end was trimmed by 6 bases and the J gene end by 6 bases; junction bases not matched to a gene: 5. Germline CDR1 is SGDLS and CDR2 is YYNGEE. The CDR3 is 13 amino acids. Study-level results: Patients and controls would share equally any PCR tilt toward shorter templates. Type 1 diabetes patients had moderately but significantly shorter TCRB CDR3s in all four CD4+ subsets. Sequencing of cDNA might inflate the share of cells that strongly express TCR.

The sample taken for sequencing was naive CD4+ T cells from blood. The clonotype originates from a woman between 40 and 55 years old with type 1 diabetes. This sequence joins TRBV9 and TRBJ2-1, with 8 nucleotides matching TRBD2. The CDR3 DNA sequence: TGTGCCAGCACCAGCGGGAGTGGCAATGAGCAGTTCTTC. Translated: CASTSGSGNEQFF.